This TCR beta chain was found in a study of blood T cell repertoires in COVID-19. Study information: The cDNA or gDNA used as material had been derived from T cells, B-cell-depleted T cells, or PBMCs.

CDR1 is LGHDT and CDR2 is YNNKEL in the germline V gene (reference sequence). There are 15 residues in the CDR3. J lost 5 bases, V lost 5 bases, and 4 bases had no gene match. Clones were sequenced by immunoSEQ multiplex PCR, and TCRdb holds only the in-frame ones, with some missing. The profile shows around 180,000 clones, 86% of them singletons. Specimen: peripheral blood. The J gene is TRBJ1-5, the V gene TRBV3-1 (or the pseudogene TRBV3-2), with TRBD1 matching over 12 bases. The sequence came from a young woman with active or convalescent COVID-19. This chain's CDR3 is CASSSGTGGYQPQHF. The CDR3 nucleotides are TGTGCCAGCAGCTCCGGGACAGGGGGCTATCAGCCCCAGCATTTT.